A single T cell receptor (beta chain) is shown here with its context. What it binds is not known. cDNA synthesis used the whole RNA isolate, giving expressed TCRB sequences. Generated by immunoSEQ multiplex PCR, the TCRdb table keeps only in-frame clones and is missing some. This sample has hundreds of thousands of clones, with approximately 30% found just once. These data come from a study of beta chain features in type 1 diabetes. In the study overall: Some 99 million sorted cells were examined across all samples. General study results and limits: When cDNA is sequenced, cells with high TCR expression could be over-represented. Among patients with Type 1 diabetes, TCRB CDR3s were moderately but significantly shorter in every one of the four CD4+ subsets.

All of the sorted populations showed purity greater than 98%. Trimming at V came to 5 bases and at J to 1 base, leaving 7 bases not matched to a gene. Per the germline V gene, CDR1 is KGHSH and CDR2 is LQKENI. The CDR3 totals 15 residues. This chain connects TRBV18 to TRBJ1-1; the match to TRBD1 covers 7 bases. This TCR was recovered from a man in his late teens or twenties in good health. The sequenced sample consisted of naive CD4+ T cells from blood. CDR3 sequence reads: CASSMPQGGNTEAFF. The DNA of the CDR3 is TGTGCCAGCTCAATGCCCCAGGGGGGGAACACTGAAGCTTTCTTT.